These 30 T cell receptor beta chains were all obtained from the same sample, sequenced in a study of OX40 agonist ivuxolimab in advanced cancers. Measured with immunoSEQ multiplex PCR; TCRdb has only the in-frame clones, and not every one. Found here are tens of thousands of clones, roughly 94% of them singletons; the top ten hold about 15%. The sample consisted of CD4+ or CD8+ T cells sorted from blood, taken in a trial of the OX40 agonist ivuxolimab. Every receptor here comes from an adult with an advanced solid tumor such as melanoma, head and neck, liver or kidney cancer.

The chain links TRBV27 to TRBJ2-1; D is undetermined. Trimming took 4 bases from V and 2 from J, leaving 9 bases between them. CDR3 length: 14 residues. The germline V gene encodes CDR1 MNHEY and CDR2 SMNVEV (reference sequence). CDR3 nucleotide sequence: TGTGCCAGCAGTTATATTAGCCCCTACAATGAGCAGTTCTTC. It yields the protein CASSYISPYNEQFF.

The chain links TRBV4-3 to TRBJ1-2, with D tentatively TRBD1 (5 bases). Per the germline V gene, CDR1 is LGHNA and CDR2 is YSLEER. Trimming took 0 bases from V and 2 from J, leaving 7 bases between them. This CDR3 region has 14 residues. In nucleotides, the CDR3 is TGCGCCAGCAGCCAAGACGGGGGGAACTATGGCTACACCTTC. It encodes CASSQDGGNYGYTF.

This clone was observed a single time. The CDR3 DNA reads as TGTGCCAGCAGTTTTGGCCCACAGGGGATAAGCTTCTACGAGCAGTACTTC. The encoded protein is CASSFGPQGISFYEQYF. V usage is TRBV28 and J usage is TRBJ2-7; 7 bases align to TRBD1. The V gene end was trimmed by 3 bases and the J gene end by 3 bases; junction bases not matched to a gene: 14. Germline loops: CDR1 MDHEN, CDR2 SYDVKM. This CDR3 comprises 17 residues. Full variable domain (remainder filled in from reference TRBV28 and TRBJ2-7): DVKVTQSSRYLVKRTGEKVFLECVQDMDHENMFWYRQDPGLGLRLIYFSYDVKMKEKGDIPEGYSVSREKKERFSLILESASTNQTSMYLCASSFGPQGISFYEQYFGPGTRLTVT.

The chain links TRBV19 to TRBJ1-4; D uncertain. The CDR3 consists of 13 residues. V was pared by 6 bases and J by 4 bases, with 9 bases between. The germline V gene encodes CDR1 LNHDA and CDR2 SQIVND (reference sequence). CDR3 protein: CASRTRNNEKLFF. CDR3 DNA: TGTGCCAGTAGGACAAGGAATAATGAAAAACTGTTTTTT.

The CDR3 DNA reads TGTGCCAGCAGTCTCAGCCCGGGGATAAAGGGCTACACCTTC. Translation: CASSLSPGIKGYTF. The chain carries TRBV28 and TRBJ1-2; D unresolved. Germline V gene lookup returns CDR1 MDHEN and CDR2 SYDVKM. V was cut by 5 bases and J by 8 bases, with 18 bases left in between. The CDR3 is made up of 14 amino acids.

The CDR3 DNA sequence: TGTGCCAGCAGCCCGGATAGGGGCAATGAGCAGTTCTTC. This encodes CASSPDRGNEQFF. The genes are TRBV4-2 and TRBJ2-1; D possibly corresponds to TRBD1 (5 bases). V lost 4 bases, J lost 6 bases, and 10 bases lay in between. This CDR3 contains 13 residues. CDR1 and CDR2 (germline): LGHNA, YNFKEQ.

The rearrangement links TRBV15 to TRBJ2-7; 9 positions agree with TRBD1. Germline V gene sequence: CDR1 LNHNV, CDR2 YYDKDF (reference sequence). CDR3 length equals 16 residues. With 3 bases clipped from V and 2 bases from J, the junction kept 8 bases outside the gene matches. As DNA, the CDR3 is TGTGCCACCAGCAGGGATACAGGGGGCCCCCCCTACGAGCAGTACTTC. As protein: CATSRDTGGPPYEQYF.

CDR3: CASSLVRATEAFF. DNA of the CDR3: TGTGCCAGCAGCTTAGTCAGGGCCACTGAAGCTTTCTTT. V gene TRBV13 combines with J gene TRBJ1-1; possibly TRBD1 for D (5 bases). Germline V lookup: CDR1 PRHDT, CDR2 FYEKMQ (reference sequence). Trimming removed 1 base at V and 4 bases at J, with 7 bases between. The CDR3 length is 13 residues.

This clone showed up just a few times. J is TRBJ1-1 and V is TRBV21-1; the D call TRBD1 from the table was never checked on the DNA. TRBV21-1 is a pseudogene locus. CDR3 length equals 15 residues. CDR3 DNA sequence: TGTGCCAGCAACGAAAGACAGGGGTTAGGGTCTGAAGCTTTCTTT. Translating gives CASNERQGLGSEAFF.

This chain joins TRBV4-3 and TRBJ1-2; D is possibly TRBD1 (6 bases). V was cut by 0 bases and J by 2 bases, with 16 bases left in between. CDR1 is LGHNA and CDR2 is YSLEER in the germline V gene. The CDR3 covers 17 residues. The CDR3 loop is CASSQDTARQANYGYTF. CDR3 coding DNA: TGCGCCAGCAGCCAAGATACGGCGAGACAGGCAAACTATGGCTACACCTTC.

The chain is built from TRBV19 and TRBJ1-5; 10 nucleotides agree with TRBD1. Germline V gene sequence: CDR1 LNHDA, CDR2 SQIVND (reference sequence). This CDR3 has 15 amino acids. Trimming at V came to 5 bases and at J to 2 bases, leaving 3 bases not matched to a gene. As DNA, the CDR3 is TGTGCCAGTAGTGTTGGACAGGGGGGCAATCAGCCCCAGCATTTT. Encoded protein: CASSVGQGGNQPQHF.

CDR3 DNA: TGTGCCACTCCGCCGGGAGGTCAGCCCCAGCATTTT. Encoded protein: CATPPGGQPQHF. V usage is TRBV21-1 and J usage is TRBJ1-5. TRBV21-1 is a pseudogene. This CDR3 region has 12 residues.

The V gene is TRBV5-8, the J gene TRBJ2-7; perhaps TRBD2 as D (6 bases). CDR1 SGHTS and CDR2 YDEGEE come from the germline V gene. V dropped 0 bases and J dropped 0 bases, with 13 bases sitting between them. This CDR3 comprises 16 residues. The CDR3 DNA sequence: TGTGCCAGCAGCTTGGGAGTAGCGGACGCCTCCTACGAGCAGTACTTC. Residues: CASSLGVADASYEQYF.

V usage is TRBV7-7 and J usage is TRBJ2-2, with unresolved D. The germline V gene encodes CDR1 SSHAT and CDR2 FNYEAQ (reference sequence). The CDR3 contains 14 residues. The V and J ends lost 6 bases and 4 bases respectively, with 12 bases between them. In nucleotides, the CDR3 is TGTGCCAGCAGTCAAGGACCGAGCACCGGGGAGCTGTTTTTT. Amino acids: CASSQGPSTGELFF.

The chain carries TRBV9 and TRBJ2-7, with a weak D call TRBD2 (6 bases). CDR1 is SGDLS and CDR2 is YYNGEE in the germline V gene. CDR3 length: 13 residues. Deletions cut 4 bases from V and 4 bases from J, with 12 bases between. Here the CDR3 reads CASSPGLSYEQYF. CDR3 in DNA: TGTGCCAGCAGCCCGGGACTGTCTTACGAGCAGTACTTC. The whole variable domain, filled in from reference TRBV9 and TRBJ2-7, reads DSGVTQTPKHLITATGQRVTLRCSPRSGDLSVYWYQQSLDQGLQFLIQYYNGEERAKGNILERFSAQQFPDLHSELNLSSLELGDSALYFCASSPGLSYEQYFGPGTRLTVT.

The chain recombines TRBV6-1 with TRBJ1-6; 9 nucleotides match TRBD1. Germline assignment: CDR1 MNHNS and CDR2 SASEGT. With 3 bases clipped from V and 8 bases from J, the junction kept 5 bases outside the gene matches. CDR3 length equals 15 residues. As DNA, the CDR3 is TGTGCCAGCAGTGACACCGGGACAGGGTATTCACCCCTCCACTTT. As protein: CASSDTGTGYSPLHF.

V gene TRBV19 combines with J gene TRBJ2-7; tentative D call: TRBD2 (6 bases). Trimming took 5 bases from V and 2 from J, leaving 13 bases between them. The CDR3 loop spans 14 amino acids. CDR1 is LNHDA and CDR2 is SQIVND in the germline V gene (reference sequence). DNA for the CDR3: TGTGCCAGTAGTCCCCGGACGGGGGCCTACGAGCAGTACTTC. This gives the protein CASSPRTGAYEQYF.

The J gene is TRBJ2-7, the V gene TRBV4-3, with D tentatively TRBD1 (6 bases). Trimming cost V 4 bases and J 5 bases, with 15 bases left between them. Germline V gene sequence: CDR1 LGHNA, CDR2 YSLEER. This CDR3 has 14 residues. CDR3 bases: TGCGCCAGCAGCCTAGAACAGGGTATCAACGAGCAGTACTTC. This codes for CASSLEQGINEQYF.

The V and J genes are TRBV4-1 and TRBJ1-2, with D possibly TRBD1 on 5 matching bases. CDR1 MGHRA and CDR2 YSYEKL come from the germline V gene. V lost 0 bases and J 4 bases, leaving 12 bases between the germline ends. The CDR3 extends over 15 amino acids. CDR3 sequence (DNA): TGCGCCAGCAGCCAAGAAAGGGACCTTCTCTATGGCTACACCTTC. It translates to CASSQERDLLYGYTF.

The CDR3 region is CASGGPGDEQFF. CDR3 nucleotides: TGCGCCAGCGGGGGACCCGGGGATGAGCAGTTCTTC. The chain carries TRBV10-1 and TRBJ2-1, with D perhaps given as TRBD1 or TRBD2 (5 bases each). Germline lookup yields CDR1 WNHNN and CDR2 SYGVQD (reference sequence). The CDR3 totals 12 residues. The germline V and J ends were trimmed by 8 bases and 8 bases, with 13 bases remaining between them.

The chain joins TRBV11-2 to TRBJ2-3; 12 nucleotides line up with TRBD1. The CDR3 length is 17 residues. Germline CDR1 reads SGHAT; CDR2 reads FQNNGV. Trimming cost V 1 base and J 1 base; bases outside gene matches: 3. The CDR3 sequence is CASSLGDRGRRTDTQYF. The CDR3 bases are TGTGCCAGCAGCTTAGGGGACAGGGGGCGCCGCACAGATACGCAGTATTTT.

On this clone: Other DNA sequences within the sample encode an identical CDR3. This CDR3 reads CASSLWGAPTDTQYF. As DNA, the CDR3 is TGTGCCAGCAGTTTGTGGGGGGCCCCTACAGATACGCAGTATTTT. This sequence joins TRBV27 and TRBJ2-3; D tentatively reads TRBD1 or TRBD2 (6 bases each). V lost 3 bases, J lost 3 bases, and 13 bases lay in between. Germline V lookup: CDR1 MNHEY, CDR2 SMNVEV (reference sequence). The CDR3 covers 15 residues.

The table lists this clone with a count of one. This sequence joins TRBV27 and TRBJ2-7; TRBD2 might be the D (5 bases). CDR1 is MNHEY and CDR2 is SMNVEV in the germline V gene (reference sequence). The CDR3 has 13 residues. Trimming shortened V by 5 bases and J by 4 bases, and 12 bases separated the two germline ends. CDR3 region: CASSEGSQYEQYF. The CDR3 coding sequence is TGTGCCAGCAGTGAGGGTAGTCAGTACGAGCAGTACTTC.

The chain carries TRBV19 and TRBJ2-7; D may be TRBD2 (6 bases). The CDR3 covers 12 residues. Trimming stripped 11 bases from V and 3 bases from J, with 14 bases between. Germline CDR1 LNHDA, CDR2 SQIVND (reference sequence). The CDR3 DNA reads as TGTGCCGCCCGGGACTCCAACTACGAGCAGTACTTC. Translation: CAARDSNYEQYF.

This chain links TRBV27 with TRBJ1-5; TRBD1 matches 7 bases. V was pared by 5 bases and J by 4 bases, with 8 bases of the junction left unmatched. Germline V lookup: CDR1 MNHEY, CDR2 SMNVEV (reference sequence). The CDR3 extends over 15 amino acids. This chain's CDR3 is CASSPTGARNQPQHF. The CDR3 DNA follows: TGTGCCAGCAGTCCAACAGGGGCGCGTAATCAGCCCCAGCATTTT.

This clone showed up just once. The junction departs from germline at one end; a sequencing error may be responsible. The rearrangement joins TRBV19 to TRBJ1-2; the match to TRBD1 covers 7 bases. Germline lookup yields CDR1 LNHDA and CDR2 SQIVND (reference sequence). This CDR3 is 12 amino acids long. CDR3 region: CAGAGGNYGYTF. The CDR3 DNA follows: TGCGCCGGGGCAGGGGGAAACTATGGCTACACCTTC.

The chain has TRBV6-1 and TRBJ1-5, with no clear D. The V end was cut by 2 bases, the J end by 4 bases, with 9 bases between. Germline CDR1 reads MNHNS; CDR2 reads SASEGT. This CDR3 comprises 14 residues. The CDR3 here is CASSESELNQPQHF. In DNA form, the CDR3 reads TGTGCCAGCAGTGAATCGGAGTTGAATCAGCCCCAGCATTTT.

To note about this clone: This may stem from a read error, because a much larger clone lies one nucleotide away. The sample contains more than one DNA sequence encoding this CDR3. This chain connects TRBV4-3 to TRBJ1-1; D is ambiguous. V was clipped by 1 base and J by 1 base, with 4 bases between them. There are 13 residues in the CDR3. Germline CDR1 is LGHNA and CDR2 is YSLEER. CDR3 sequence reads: CASSQAGNTEAFF. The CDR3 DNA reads TGCGCCAGCAGCCAAGCTGGGAACACTGAAGCTTTCTTT.

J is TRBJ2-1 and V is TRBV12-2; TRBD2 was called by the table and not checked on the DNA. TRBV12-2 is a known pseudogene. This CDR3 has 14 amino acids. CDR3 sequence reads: CASSIPGEGNEQFF. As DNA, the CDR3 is TGTGCCAGCAGCATCCCTGGGGAGGGGAATGAGCAGTTCTTC.

The CDR3 DNA reads TGCGCCAGCAGCCAAGAATCGACTAACTATGGCTACACCTTC. This encodes CASSQESTNYGYTF. The chain combines TRBV4-3 with TRBJ1-2; D gene ambiguous. CDR1 LGHNA and CDR2 YSLEER come from the germline V gene. This CDR3 contains 14 residues. Trimming pared 0 bases from V and 0 bases from J, leaving 5 bases between.